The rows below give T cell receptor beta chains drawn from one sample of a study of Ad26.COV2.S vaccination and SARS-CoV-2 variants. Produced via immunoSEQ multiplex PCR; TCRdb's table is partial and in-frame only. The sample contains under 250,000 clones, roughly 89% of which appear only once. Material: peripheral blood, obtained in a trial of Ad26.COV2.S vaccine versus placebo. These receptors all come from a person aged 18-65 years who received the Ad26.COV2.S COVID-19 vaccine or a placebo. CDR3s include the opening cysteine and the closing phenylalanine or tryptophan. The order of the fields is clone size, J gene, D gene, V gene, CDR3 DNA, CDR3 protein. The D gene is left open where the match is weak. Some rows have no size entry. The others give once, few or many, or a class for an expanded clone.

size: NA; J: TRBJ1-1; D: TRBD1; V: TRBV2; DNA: TGTGCCAGCAGTGGGGGACAGGGGGCAAACCCTGAAGCTTTCTTT; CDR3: CASSGGQGANPEAFF
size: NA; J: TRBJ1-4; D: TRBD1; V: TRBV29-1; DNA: TGCAGCGTTGGGACAGGGCTAGGAGAAAAACTGTTTTTT; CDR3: CSVGTGLGEKLFF
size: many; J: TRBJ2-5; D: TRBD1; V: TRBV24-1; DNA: TGTGCCACCGAGGAAGACAGGGGGCAAGGGGAGACCCAGTACTTC; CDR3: CATEEDRGQGETQYF
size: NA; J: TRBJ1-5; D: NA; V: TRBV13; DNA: TGTGCCAGCAGCTTTGGGAAGGCAAAGCCCCAGCATTTT; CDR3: CASSFGKAKPQHF
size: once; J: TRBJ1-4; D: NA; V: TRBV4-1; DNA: TGCGCCAGCAGTCCGGGCGGTGCGATCCATGAAAAACTGTTTTTT; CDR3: CASSPGGAIHEKLFF
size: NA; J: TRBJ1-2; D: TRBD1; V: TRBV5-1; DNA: TGCGCCAGCAGCCTCGGACAGGGGGCATATGGCTACACCTTC; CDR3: CASSLGQGAYGYTF
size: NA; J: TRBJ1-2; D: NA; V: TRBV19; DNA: TGTGCCAGTAGTATGATCACCAACTATGGCTACACCTTC; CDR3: CASSMITNYGYTF
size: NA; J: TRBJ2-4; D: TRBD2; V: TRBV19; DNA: TGTGCCAGTAGGATAGCGGGGGCCAAAAACATTCAGTACTTC; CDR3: CASRIAGAKNIQYF
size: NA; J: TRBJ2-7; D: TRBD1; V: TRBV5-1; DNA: TGCGCCAGCAGAAGAGAGACTGGGACAGGGGGCTTCCACGAGCAGTACTTC; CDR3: CASRRETGTGGFHEQYF
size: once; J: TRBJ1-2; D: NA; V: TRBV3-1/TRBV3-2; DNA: TGTGCCAGCAGCCAAGATTATGTTGGGGGCGGAAACTATGGCTACACCTTC; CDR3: CASSQDYVGGGNYGYTF
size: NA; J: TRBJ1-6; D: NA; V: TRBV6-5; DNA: TGTGCCAGCAGCCAGAATCTGGTAAATTCACCCCTCCACTTT; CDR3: CASSQNLVNSPLHF
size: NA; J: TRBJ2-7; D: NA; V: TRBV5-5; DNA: TGTGCCAGCAGCTTGGTGCAGGGGGGCTACGAGCAGTACTTC; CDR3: CASSLVQGGYEQYF
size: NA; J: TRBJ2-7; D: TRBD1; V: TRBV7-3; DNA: TGTGCCAGCAGCTTCGACAGGGGACCCTACGAGCAGTACTTC; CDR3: CASSFDRGPYEQYF
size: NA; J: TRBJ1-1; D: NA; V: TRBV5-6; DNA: TGTGCCAGCAGCTTGGACATAGTGAACACTGAAGCTTTCTTT; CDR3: CASSLDIVNTEAFF
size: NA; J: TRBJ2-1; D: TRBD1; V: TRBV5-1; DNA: TGCGCCAGCAGCCTGATGACAGGGCACAATGAGCAGTTCTTC; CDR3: CASSLMTGHNEQFF
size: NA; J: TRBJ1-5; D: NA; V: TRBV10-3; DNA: TGTGCCATCAGTGAGTCAAGCAATCAGCCCCAGCATTTT; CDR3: CAISESSNQPQHF
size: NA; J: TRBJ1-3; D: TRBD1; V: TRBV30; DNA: TGTGCCTGGAAGACAGGGGGTACTGGAAACACCATATATTTT; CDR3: CAWKTGGTGNTIYF
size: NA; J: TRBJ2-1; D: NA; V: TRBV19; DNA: TGTGCCAGTCCTGAGGCAAATGAGCAGTTCTTC; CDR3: CASPEANEQFF
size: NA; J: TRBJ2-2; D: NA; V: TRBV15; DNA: TGTGCCACCAGCAGACAACGGTGGGGGGATGGGACCGGGGAGCTGTTTTTT; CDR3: CATSRQRWGDGTGELFF
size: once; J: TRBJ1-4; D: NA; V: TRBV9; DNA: TGTGCCAGCAGCGTTACTAATGAAAAACTGTTTTTT; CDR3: CASSVTNEKLFF
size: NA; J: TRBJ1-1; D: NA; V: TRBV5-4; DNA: TGTGCCAGCAGCTTGCTGAACACTGAAGCTTTCTTT; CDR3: CASSLLNTEAFF
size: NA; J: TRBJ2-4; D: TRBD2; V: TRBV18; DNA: TGTGCCAGCTCACCTGGACTAGCGGAGGCCAAAAACATTCAGTACTTC; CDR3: CASSPGLAEAKNIQYF
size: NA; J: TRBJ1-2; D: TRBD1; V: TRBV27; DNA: TGTGCCAGCAGAACACTTATAGGGACAGGGGGCGCGAGACACTATGGCTACACCTTC; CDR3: CASRTLIGTGGARHYGYTF
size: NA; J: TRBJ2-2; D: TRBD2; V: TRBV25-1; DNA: TGTGCCAGCAGAAAACCGGGACTAGCGAACACCGGGGAGCTGTTTTTT; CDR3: CASRKPGLANTGELFF
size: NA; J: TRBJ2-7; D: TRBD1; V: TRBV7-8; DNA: TGTGCCAGCAGCTTATTGGGACAGGTATTCTACGAGCAGTACTTC; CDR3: CASSLLGQVFYEQYF
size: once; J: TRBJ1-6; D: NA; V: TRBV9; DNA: TGTGCCAGCAGCGTAGAACCCGGGGATAGTTCACCCCTCCACTTT; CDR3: CASSVEPGDSSPLHF
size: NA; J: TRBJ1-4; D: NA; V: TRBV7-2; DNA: TGTGCCAGCAGCTTATATGGGGGCCGGGGTGAAAAACTGTTTTTT; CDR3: CASSLYGGRGEKLFF
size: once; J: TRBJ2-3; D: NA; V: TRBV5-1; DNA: TGCGCCAGCAGCTTGGAGCAGGGGGGAGGGGATACGCAGTATTTT; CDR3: CASSLEQGGGDTQYF
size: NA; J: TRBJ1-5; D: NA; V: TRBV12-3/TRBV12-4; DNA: TGTGCCAGCAGTTTACCCAATCAGCCCCAGCATTTT; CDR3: CASSLPNQPQHF
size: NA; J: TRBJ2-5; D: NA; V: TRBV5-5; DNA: TGTGCCAGCAGCTACGGGTTTGCGGAGACCCAGTACTTC; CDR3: CASSYGFAETQYF
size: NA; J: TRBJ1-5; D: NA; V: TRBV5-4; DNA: TGTGCCAGCAGCTTGGGGGGATACAGGAATCAGCCCCAGCATTTT; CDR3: CASSLGGYRNQPQHF
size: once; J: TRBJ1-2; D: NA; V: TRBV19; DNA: TGTGCCAGTAGTAGAAGGGGATATGTTGGTGGCTACACCTTC; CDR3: CASSRRGYVGGYTF
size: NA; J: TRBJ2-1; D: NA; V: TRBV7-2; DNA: TGTGCCAGCACTTGGCTCCTAGGCAACAATGAGCAGTTCTTC; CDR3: CASTWLLGNNEQFF
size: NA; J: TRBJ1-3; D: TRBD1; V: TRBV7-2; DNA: TGTGCCAGCAGTCCGACAGGGAATGGAAACACCATATATTTT; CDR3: CASSPTGNGNTIYF
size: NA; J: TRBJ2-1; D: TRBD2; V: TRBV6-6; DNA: TGTGCCAGCAGTCCCGGACTAGCGGGGGGGCCGGGGTACAATGAGCAGTTCTTC; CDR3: CASSPGLAGGPGYNEQFF
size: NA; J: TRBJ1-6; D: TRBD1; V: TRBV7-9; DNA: TGTGCCAGCAGCCTGAAAACCGGGACAGGGGGCTCACCCCTCCACTTT; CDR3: CASSLKTGTGGSPLHF
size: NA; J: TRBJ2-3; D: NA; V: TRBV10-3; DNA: TGTGCCACAGCAGGCGGTACAGATACGCAGTATTTT; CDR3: CATAGGTDTQYF
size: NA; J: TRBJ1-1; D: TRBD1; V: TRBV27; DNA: TGTGCCAGCTCGCGGACAGGGTTTCTGAACACTGAAGCTTTCTTT; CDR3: CASSRTGFLNTEAFF
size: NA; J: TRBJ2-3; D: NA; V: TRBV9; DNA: TGTGCCAGCAGCGCCTCAACACATAGCACAGATACGCAGTATTTT; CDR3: CASSASTHSTDTQYF
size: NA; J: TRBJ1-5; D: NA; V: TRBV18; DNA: TGTGCCAGCTCACCGACAAGCCCCTATAGCAATCAGCCCCAGCATTTT; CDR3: CASSPTSPYSNQPQHF
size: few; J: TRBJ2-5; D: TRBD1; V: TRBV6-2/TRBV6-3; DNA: TGTGCCAGCAGTACCGGACAGGGGGAGACCGCAATCAGTCCCCAGTACTTC; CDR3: CASSTGQGETAISPQYF
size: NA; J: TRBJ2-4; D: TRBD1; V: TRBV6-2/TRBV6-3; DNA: TGTGCCAGCAGCCACCCGACAGGGTTGTACATTCAGTACTTC; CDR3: CASSHPTGLYIQYF
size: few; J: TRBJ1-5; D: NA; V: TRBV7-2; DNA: TGTGCCAGCAGCTTAGTCGATGGAAGCAATCAGCCCCAGCATTTT; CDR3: CASSLVDGSNQPQHF
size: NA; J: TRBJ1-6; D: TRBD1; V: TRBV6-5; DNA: TGTGCCAGCAAGGACAGGACCAATTCACCCCTCCACTTT; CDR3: CASKDRTNSPLHF
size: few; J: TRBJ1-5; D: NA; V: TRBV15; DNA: TGTGCCACCAGCAGAGCGCCGGCGGGTCAGCCCCAGCATTTT; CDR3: CATSRAPAGQPQHF
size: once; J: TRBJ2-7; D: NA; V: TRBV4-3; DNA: TGCGCCAGCAGCCAAGACCCGGGACCATCCTACGAGCAGTACTTC; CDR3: CASSQDPGPSYEQYF
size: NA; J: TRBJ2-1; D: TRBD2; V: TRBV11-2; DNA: TGTGCCAGCAGCTTAGGAAGTAGCGGGTTATTACACAATGAGCAGTTCTTC; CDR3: CASSLGSSGLLHNEQFF
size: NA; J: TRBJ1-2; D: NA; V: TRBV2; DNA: TGTGCCAGCCGGCAGGTTGTGTTTAACTATGGCTACACCTTC; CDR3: CASRQVVFNYGYTF
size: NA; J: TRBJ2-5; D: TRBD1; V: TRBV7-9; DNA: TGTGCCAGCAGCCCCCCCGGACAGGGGCAAGAGACCCAGTACTTC; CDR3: CASSPPGQGQETQYF
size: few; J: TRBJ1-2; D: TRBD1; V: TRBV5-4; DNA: TGTGCCAGCAGCCAGGGGGCTGGCGGCTACACCTTC; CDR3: CASSQGAGGYTF
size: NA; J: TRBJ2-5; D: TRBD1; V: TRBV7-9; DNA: TGTGCCAGCACCCGGACAGGGGGTCAAGAGACCCAGTACTTC; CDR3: CASTRTGGQETQYF
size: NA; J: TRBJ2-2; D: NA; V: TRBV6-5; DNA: TGTGCCAGCATGGAGCAGGGGGGGATGCCCGGGGAGCTGTTTTTT; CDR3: CASMEQGGMPGELFF
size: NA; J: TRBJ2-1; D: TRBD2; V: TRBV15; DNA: TGTGCCACCAGCAGAAGACTAGCGGGGGGCAATGAGCAGTTCTTC; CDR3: CATSRRLAGGNEQFF
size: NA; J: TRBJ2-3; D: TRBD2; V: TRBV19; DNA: TGTGCCAGTAGTGAGGCGGGAGGAGATACGCAGTATTTT; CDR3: CASSEAGGDTQYF
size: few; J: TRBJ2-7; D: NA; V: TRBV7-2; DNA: TGTGCCAGCAGCTCTCCGGACTTCTACGAGCAGTACTTC; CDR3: CASSSPDFYEQYF
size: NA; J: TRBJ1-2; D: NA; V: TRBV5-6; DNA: TGTGCCAGCAGCTTGAACTATGGCTACACCTTC; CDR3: CASSLNYGYTF
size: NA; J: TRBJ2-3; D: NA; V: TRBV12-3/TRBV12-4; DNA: TGTGCCAGCAGGGTCCGACAGGTAGATACGCAGTATTTT; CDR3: CASRVRQVDTQYF
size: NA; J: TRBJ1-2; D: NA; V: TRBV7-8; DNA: TGTGCCAGCAGCTTACGGGGGGACTATGGCTACACCTTC; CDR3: CASSLRGDYGYTF
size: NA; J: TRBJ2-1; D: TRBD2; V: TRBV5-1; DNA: TGCGCCAGCAGCAAGGGGGGCTATAGGACTAGCAATTCTTTGGGCTCCTACAATGAGCAGTTCTTC; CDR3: CASSKGGYRTSNSLGSYNEQFF
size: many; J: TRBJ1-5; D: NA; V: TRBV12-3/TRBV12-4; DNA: TGTGCCAGCAGTCCCCAGCACGGTCAGCCCCAGCATTTT; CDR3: CASSPQHGQPQHF